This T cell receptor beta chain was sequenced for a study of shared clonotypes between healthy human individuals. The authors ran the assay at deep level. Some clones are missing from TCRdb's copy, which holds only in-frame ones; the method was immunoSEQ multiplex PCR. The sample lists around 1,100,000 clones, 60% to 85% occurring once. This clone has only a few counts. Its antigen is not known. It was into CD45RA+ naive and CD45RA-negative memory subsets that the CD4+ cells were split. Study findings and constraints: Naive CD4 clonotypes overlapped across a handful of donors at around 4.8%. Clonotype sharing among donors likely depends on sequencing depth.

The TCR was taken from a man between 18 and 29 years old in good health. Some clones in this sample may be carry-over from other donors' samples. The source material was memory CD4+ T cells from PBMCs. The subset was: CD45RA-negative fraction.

CDR3 sequence reads: CAWSAGGVRTEAFF. In DNA, the CDR3 is TGTGCCTGGAGTGCCGGGGGTGTGAGGACTGAAGCTTTCTTT. The chain employs TRBV30 and TRBJ1-1, with a tentative D call TRBD1 (5 bases). The CDR3 has 14 amino acids. Trimming cost V 1 base and J 5 bases, with 14 bases left between them. CDR1 is GTSNPN, CDR2 SVGIG, per germline (reference sequence).